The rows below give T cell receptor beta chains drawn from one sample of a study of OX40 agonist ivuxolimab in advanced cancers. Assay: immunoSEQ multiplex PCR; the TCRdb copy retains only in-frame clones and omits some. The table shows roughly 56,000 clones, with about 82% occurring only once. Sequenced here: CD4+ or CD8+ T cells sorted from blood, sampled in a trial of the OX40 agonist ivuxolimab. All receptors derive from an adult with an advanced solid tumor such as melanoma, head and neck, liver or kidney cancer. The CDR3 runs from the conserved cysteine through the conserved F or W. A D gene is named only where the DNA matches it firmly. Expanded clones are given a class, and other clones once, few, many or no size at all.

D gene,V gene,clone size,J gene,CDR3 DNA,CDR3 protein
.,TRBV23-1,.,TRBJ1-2,TGCGCCAGCAGTCCAATAATGGGGATCTACACCTTC,CASSPIMGIYTF
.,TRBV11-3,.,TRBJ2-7,TGTGCCAGCAGCTTAGGAGGGGCCTCCTACGAGCAGTACTTC,CASSLGGASYEQYF
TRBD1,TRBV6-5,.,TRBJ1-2,TGTGCCAGCAGTCCGGGACAGGGCTCTTATGGCTACACCTTC,CASSPGQGSYGYTF
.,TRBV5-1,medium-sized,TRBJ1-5,TGCGCCAGCAGCTTGACGGGGGGCGGCGGCAATCAGCCCCAGCATTTT,CASSLTGGGGNQPQHF
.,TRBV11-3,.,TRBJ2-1,TGTGCCAGCAGCTTAGGCGAGGGGCGGCGGCAGTTCTTC,CASSLGEGRRQFF
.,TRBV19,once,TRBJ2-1,TGTGCCAGTAGTAGGAGTTTGAGCTCCTACAATGAGCAGTTCTTC,CASSRSLSSYNEQFF
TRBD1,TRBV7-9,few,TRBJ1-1,TGTGCCAGCAGCACAGGGGATTACACTGAAGCTTTCTTT,CASSTGDYTEAFF
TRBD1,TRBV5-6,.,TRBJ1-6,TGTGCCAGCAGTGGGCCGGGACAGGGGATTTCACCCCTCCACTTT,CASSGPGQGISPLHF
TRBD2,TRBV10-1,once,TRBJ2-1,TGCGCCAGCACCTCCGGGACTAGCGGGGCCTATGAGCAGTTCTTC,CASTSGTSGAYEQFF
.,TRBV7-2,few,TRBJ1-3,TGTGCCAGCAGCTTTTCAGGGGCATTCGGAAACACCATATATTTT,CASSFSGAFGNTIYF
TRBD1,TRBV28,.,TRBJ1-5,TGTGCCAGCAGTGACATGACAGGGAGCAATCAGCCCCAGCATTTT,CASSDMTGSNQPQHF
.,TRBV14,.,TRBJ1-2,TGTGCCAGCAGCCAGGGGTACTATGGCTACACCTTC,CASSQGYYGYTF
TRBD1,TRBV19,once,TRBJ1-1,TGTGCCAGTAGTCCCGGACCGGGACAGGGGAAGGGCGACACTGAAGCTTTCTTT,CASSPGPGQGKGDTEAFF
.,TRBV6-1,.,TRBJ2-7,TGTGCCATACTCCGAGACGGAGGGTACGAGCAGTACTTC,CAILRDGGYEQYF
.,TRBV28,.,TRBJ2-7,TGTGCCAGCAGTTTAGGAGCCTACGAGCAGTACTTC,CASSLGAYEQYF
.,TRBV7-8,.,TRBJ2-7,TGTGCCAGCAGCTTGGCGGGGCAAGAGCAGTACTTC,CASSLAGQEQYF
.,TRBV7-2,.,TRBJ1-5,TGTGCCAGCAGCTTAGTAGTAAGTCAGCCCCAGCATTTT,CASSLVVSQPQHF
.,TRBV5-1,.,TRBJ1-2,TGCGCCAGCAGCTTGTCCAACCTTTTTAACTATGGCTACACCTTC,CASSLSNLFNYGYTF
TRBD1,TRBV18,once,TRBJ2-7,TGTGCCAGCTCACCCTCCTGGGGACAGGGGTCCTACGAGCAGTACTTC,CASSPSWGQGSYEQYF
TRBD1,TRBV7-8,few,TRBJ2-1,TGTGCCAGCAGCCGCCGGGGACAGACTCCTCGGGAGCAGTTCTTC,CASSRRGQTPREQFF
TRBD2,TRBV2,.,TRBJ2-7,TGTGCCAGCAGTGTCTGGTCTAGCGGGGGGTCCGAGACCTACGAGCAGTACTTC,CASSVWSSGGSETYEQYF
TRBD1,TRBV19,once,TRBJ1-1,TGTGCCAGTACCTCTACGACAGGGGGGAACACTGAAGCTTTCTTT,CASTSTTGGNTEAFF
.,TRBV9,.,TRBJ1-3,TGTGCCAGCAGCGTAGGGGACTCTGGAAACACCATATATTTT,CASSVGDSGNTIYF
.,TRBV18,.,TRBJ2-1,TGTGCCAGCTCACCAGGCCGGAGCTCCTACAATGAGCAGTTCTTC,CASSPGRSSYNEQFF
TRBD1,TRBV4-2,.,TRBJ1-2,TGTGCCAGCAGCCAAAGGGACAGGGGCTCTCAGGGCTACACCTTC,CASSQRDRGSQGYTF
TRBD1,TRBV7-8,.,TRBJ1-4,TGTGCCAGCAGCCCCTACAGGGGCGCTAATGAAAAACTGTTTTTT,CASSPYRGANEKLFF
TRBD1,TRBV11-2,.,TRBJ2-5,TGTGCCAGCAGCTTTTTTCCCGACAGGGGTTGGGAAGAGACCCAGTACTTC,CASSFFPDRGWEETQYF
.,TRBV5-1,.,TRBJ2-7,TGCGCCAGCAGCTTCGGAGGGGGAAGTCGACAGGTCCTCTCCTACGAGCAGTACTTC,CASSFGGGSRQVLSYEQYF
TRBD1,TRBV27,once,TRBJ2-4,TGTGCCCGTTACAGGGGGGACAAAAACATTCAGTACTTC,CARYRGDKNIQYF
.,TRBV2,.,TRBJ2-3,TGTGCCAGCAGTGAAGCGCAGGGCACAGATACGCAGTATTTT,CASSEAQGTDTQYF
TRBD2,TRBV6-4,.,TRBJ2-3,TGTGCCAGCAGTGAAACTAGCGGGGGGACCATAGATACGCAGTATTTT,CASSETSGGTIDTQYF
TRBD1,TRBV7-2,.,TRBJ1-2,TGTGCCAGCAGCCTTGACAGGGCCGGATATGGCTACACCTTC,CASSLDRAGYGYTF
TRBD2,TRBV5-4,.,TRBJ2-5,TGTGCCGGGACTAGCGGGGGGGGAGAGACCCAGTACTTC,CAGTSGGGETQYF
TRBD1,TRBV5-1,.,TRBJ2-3,TGCGCCAGCAGCCTAGGGGACAGGGGCACAGATACGCAGTATTTT,CASSLGDRGTDTQYF
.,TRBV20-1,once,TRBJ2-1,TGCAGTGCTAGTCGAGCTGAGCAGTTCTTC,CSASRAEQFF
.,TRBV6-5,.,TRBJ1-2,TGTGCCAGCAGTTACTCAGCCAGGTACTATGGCTACACCTTC,CASSYSARYYGYTF
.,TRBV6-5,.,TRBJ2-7,TGTGCCAGCAAGATGGACGGATCGTCCTACGAGCAGTACTTC,CASKMDGSSYEQYF
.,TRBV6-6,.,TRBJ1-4,TGTGCCAGCAGTCCCGGGACCACTAATGAAAAACTGTTTTTT,CASSPGTTNEKLFF
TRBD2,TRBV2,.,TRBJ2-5,TGTGCCAGCAGTGTCCCGACTAGCGGGGGATCGAAAGAGACCCAGTACTTC,CASSVPTSGGSKETQYF
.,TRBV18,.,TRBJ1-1,TGTGCCAGCTCAGAGGGTAGGGGTGAAGCTTTCTTT,CASSEGRGEAFF
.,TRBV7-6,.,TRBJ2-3,TGTGCCAGCAGCTTAGGAGGAGCAGATACGCAGTATTTT,CASSLGGADTQYF
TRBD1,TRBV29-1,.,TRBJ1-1,TGCAGCGGGATCGACAGGGGACGGAACACTGAAGCTTTCTTT,CSGIDRGRNTEAFF
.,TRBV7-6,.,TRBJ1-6,TGTGCCAGCAGCCCTCGGGTAGAGTCACCCCTCCACTTT,CASSPRVESPLHF
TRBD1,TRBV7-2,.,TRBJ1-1,TGTGCCAGCAGCCTGACCGGGACAGGGGACACTGAAGCTTTCTTT,CASSLTGTGDTEAFF
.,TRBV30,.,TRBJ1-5,TGTGCCTGGAGTCCCCCCGGGACTCCGAATCAGCCCCAGCATTTT,CAWSPPGTPNQPQHF
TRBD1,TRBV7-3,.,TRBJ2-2,TGTGCCAGCAGCTCCCCCGGGACAGGGGGATCCGGGGAGCTGTTTTTT,CASSSPGTGGSGELFF
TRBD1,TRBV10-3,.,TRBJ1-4,TGTGCCATCAGTGAGGACAGGGACGAAAAACTGTTTTTT,CAISEDRDEKLFF
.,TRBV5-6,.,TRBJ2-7,TGTGCCAGCAGCGGAGGGAGCCGATACGAGCAGTACTTC,CASSGGSRYEQYF
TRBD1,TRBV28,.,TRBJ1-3,TGTGCCAGCAGTTTCGGGACAGGGGTAGGAAACACCATATATTTT,CASSFGTGVGNTIYF
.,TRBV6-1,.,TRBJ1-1,TGTGCCAGCAGTGAATCTTTACTGAACACTGAAGCTTTCTTT,CASSESLLNTEAFF
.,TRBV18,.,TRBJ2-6,TGTGCCAGCTCACCAGGACGGGGTGGGGCCAACGTCCTGACTTTC,CASSPGRGGANVLTF
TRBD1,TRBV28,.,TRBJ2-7,TGTGCCAGCAGTTTAGACGGGACAGGGCTATTCGAGCAGTACTTC,CASSLDGTGLFEQYF
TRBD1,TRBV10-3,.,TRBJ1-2,TGTGCCATCATGAGACAGGGGCGAGACGCTAACTATGGCTACACCTTC,CAIMRQGRDANYGYTF
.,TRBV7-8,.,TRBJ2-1,TGTGCCAGCAGCGGGATTGGGCGGGGCGCATCCTACAATGAGCAGTTCTTC,CASSGIGRGASYNEQFF
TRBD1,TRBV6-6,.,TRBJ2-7,TGTGCCAGCAGTTACCAAGTCAGGGGGCACGAGCAGTACTTC,CASSYQVRGHEQYF
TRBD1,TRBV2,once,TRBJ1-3,TGTGCCAGCCGGGACAGAGGAAACACCATATATTTT,CASRDRGNTIYF
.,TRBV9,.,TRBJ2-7,TGTGCCAGCAGCCCCAGCAGCTTCTACGAGCAGTACTTC,CASSPSSFYEQYF